This T cell receptor beta chain was found in a study of response to subunit inactivated influenza vaccine. Study-level findings and limits: Each seasonal flu vaccination may recruit only limited new T cells, authors suggested.

Trimming removed 6 bases from V and 6 bases from J, with 18 bases in between. The CDR3 is 15 residues long. From germline, CDR1 is SNHLY and CDR2 FYNNEI. A note on this clonotype: Its target is unknown.

TCRdb processed the RT-PCR reads anew with MiXCR; each CDR3 protein has one entry. The sample has hundreds of thousands of distinct CDR3 sequences, around 9.9% seen once. This chain links TRBV2 with TRBJ2-1; TRBD2 is a possible D gene (5 bases). This TCR came from a man in his forties or fifties who received an inactivated influenza vaccine. Sequencing used PBMCs from blood, obtained about 40 days after vaccination. The CDR3 DNA follows: TGTGCCAGCAGAGAAACGGGGTTCCCCGGCAATGAGCAGTTCTTC. This codes for CASRETGFPGNEQFF.